These 25 T cell receptor beta chains were sequenced from one sample in a study of cytomegalovirus exposure and HLA in healthy donors. 13 Jbeta primers and 60 Vbeta primers were used for the PCR. Using immunoSEQ multiplex PCR, the repertoire was profiled, and TCRdb retains in-frame clones only, with some absent. The sample has about 150,000 clones; 50% to 75% are singletons. The specimen was PBMCs. These receptors came from a woman between 35 and 50 years old in good health and CMV-seronegative.

The chain is built from TRBV7-2 and TRBJ1-1; TRBD1 matches at 8 bases. The CDR3 totals 13 residues. Germline loops: CDR1 SGHTA, CDR2 FQGNSA. Germline trimming cut 6 bases from V and 4 bases from J; bases unmatched to any gene: 4. CDR3 nucleotide sequence: TGTGCCAGCAGGGAAGACAGGGGCACTGAAGCTTTCTTT. This codes for CASREDRGTEAFF.

The V call is TRBV7-9, the J call TRBJ1-2, with D perhaps TRBD1 (6 bases). V was clipped by 2 bases and J by 4 bases, with 14 bases between them. The CDR3 has 15 residues. Germline values: CDR1 SEHNR, CDR2 FQNEAQ (reference sequence). CDR3 sequence reads: CASSLSWTAFYGYTF. Written as DNA, the CDR3 is TGTGCCAGCAGCTTATCCTGGACAGCCTTCTATGGCTACACCTTC.

J is TRBJ2-4 and V is TRBV4-1, with TRBD1 as a possible D gene (6 bases). V was trimmed by 4 bases and J by 7 bases, leaving 11 bases between them. CDR3 length equals 13 residues. Germline lookup yields CDR1 MGHRA and CDR2 YSYEKL. The CDR3 protein is CASSPSGENIQYF. CDR3 in DNA: TGCGCCAGCAGCCCGTCAGGGGAGAACATTCAGTACTTC.

This clone was seen only a few times. CDR3 residues: CASSPSNALGGPSYEQYF. CDR3 nucleotide sequence: TGTGCCAGCTCACCCTCAAACGCACTCGGGGGGCCATCCTACGAGCAGTACTTC. The chain is built from TRBV18 and TRBJ2-7; D might be TRBD2 (7 bases). Trimming cost V 3 bases and J 1 base, with 22 bases left between them. In germline, CDR1 is KGHSH, CDR2 LQKENI. The CDR3 has 18 amino acids.

The chain links TRBV7-9 to TRBJ2-3; TRBD1 matches at 11 bases. The CDR3 has 16 residues. CDR1 is SEHNR, CDR2 FQNEAQ, per germline (reference sequence). Unmatched junction bases numbered 8, after V lost 4 bases and J lost 5 bases. The CDR3 region is CASSSGGTGGIDTQYF. The CDR3 DNA is TGTGCCAGCAGCTCCGGAGGGACAGGGGGAATAGATACGCAGTATTTT.

This clone has more than one count but fewer than ten. The chain recombines TRBV19 with TRBJ2-2; TRBD1 matches at 7 bases. The junction had 5 bases not matched to a gene; V was cut back by 4 bases and J by 6 bases. From germline, CDR1 is LNHDA and CDR2 SQIVND (reference sequence). The CDR3 is 14 residues long. Written as DNA, the CDR3 is TGTGCCAGTAGTACCACAGGGGTGGCCGGGGAGCTGTTTTTT. Encoded protein: CASSTTGVAGELFF.

This chain joins TRBV27 and TRBJ1-1; possible D gene TRBD1, 6 bases. With 4 bases removed from V and 1 base from J, the gap between germline ends came to 7 bases. The CDR3 runs to 13 residues. The germline V gene encodes CDR1 MNHEY and CDR2 SMNVEV (reference sequence). The CDR3 reads CASSYRANTEAFF. The CDR3 coding sequence is TGTGCCAGCAGTTACAGGGCGAACACTGAAGCTTTCTTT.

The gene calls are TRBV9 and TRBJ2-3, with 8 positions matching TRBD2. The germline V gene encodes CDR1 SGDLS and CDR2 YYNGEE. The CDR3 loop spans 14 amino acids. The V gene end was trimmed by 3 bases and the J gene end by 3 bases; junction bases not matched to a gene: 3. The CDR3 region is CASSAGTRTDTQYF. The CDR3 coding sequence is TGTGCCAGCAGCGCCGGGACTAGAACAGATACGCAGTATTTT.

The rearrangement joins TRBV5-1 to TRBJ2-1; 11 nucleotides align to TRBD2. The germline V gene encodes CDR1 SGHRS and CDR2 YFSETQ. This CDR3 comprises 18 residues. J lost 2 bases, V lost 0 bases, and 7 bases had no gene match. DNA for the CDR3: TGCGCCAGCAGCTTGGCTAAACTAGCGGGGGTGGCCTACAATGAGCAGTTCTTC. Amino acid sequence: CASSLAKLAGVAYNEQFF. Based on the CDR3 plus reference TRBV5-1 and TRBJ2-1, the full variable domain is KAGVTQTPRYLIKTRGQQVTLSCSPISGHRSVSWYQQTPGQGLQFLFEYFSETQRNKGNFPGRFSGRQFSNSRSEMNVSTLELGDSALYLCASSLAKLAGVAYNEQFFGPGTRLTVL.

The CDR3 protein is CASSPEGNQPQHF. In nucleotides, the CDR3 is TGTGCCAGTAGTCCTGAGGGTAACCAGCCCCAGCATTTT. The chain has TRBV19 and TRBJ1-5; D not resolved. Germline V gene data show CDR1 as LNHDA and CDR2 as SQIVND (reference sequence). Trimming left V 5 bases short and J 7 bases short, with 12 bases between. The CDR3 is made up of 13 amino acids.

The chain uses TRBV6-6 and TRBJ1-1; D is possibly TRBD1 (5 bases). The germline V gene has CDR1 MNHNY and CDR2 SVGAGI (reference sequence). Trimming took off 11 bases at V and 0 bases at J, with 19 bases between the two ends. CDR3 length: 15 residues. CDR3 protein: CAGGMGRALNTEAFF. The CDR3 bases are TGTGCCGGCGGGATGGGACGGGCATTGAACACTGAAGCTTTCTTT.

In nucleotides, the CDR3 is TGTGCTAGTGGGGACAGGGAACAAGAGACCCAGTACTTC. Translation: CASGDREQETQYF. The V gene is TRBV12-5, the J gene TRBJ2-5; the match to TRBD1 covers 8 bases. The CDR3 runs 13 residues. Germline trimming cut 6 bases from V and 2 bases from J; bases unmatched to any gene: 2. In germline, CDR1 is LGHNT, CDR2 FRNRAP.

The V gene is TRBV12-5, the J gene TRBJ2-3; 11 bases fit TRBD2. This CDR3 is 18 amino acids long. V gave up 2 bases and J gave up 6 bases; unmatched junction bases: 13. Germline V gene sequence: CDR1 LGHNT, CDR2 FRNRAP. The CDR3 reads CASGLPHPLAGGLDTQYF. CDR3 nucleotides: TGTGCTAGTGGTTTGCCCCATCCCCTAGCGGGGGGACTCGATACGCAGTATTTT. Drawing the rest from reference TRBV12-5 and TRBJ2-3, the complete variable domain is DARVTQTPRHKVTEMGQEVTMRCQPILGHNTVFWYRQTMMQGLELLAYFRNRAPLDDSGMPKDRFSAEMPDATLATLKIQPSEPRDSAVYFCASGLPHPLAGGLDTQYFGPGTRLTVL.

This chain connects TRBV7-2 to TRBJ1-2; 8 bases fit TRBD1. The germline V gene encodes CDR1 SGHTA and CDR2 FQGNSA. This CDR3 region has 15 residues. J was trimmed by 8 bases and V by 0 bases; bases with no gene match: 8. The CDR3: CASSLASLTGEGYTF. The CDR3 DNA reads as TGTGCCAGCAGCTTAGCGTCCCTGACAGGGGAAGGCTACACCTTC.

The rearrangement joins TRBV2 to TRBJ2-2; no definite D call. Trimming removed 7 bases from V and 6 bases from J, with 15 bases in between. There are 14 residues in the CDR3. The germline CDR1 and CDR2 sequences are SNHLY and FYNNEI. In DNA form, the CDR3 reads TGTGCCAGCAAGGCTAGTTTTTTGTCCGGGGAGCTGTTTTTT. Translating it yields CASKASFLSGELFF. Full variable domain (rest looked up from reference TRBV2 and TRBJ2-2): EPEVTQTPSHQVTQMGQEVILRCVPISNHLYFYWYRQILGQKVEFLVSFYNNEISEKSEIFDDQFSVERPDGSNFTLKIRSTKLEDSAMYFCASKASFLSGELFFGEGSRLTVL.

V and J are TRBV25-1 and TRBJ1-1; D possibly corresponds to TRBD1 (5 bases). CDR1 and CDR2 from the germline V gene are MGHDK and SYGVNS. The CDR3 loop spans 14 amino acids. Trimming cost V 3 bases and J 3 bases, with 11 bases left between them. CDR3 in DNA: TGTGCCAGCAGTGACGATCGGGGGTACACTGAAGCTTTCTTT. Its translation: CASSDDRGYTEAFF.

The chain couples TRBV29-1 to TRBJ1-1; 7 bases map to TRBD1. Germline V gives CDR1 SQVTM, CDR2 ANQGSEA. V was clipped by 2 bases and J by 3 bases; unmatched bases: 9. This CDR3 is 15 amino acids long. CDR3 in DNA: TGCAGCGTTGAAACCCCCCGACAGGGCCACACTGAAGCTTTCTTT. This sequence encodes CSVETPRQGHTEAFF.

The chain employs TRBV5-6 and TRBJ1-5; D gene uncertain. The CDR3 length is 15 residues. V was trimmed by 3 bases and J by 6 bases, leaving 16 bases between them. Germline CDR1 is SGHDT and CDR2 is YYEEEE. The CDR3 bases are TGTGCCAGCAGCTCGACGGACCATGAGGGTCAGCCCCAGCATTTT. Translation gives CASSSTDHEGQPQHF.

V gene TRBV6-5 combines with J gene TRBJ2-2, with D maybe TRBD2 (5 bases). The V gene's germline CDR1 is MNHEY and CDR2 SVGAGI. This CDR3 has 14 amino acids. V dropped 8 bases and J dropped 4 bases, with 14 bases sitting between them. Written as DNA, the CDR3 is TGTGCCAGCGGCGGCGGGTTCGGCACCGGGGAGCTGTTTTTT. It translates to CASGGGFGTGELFF.

This chain links TRBV4-1 with TRBJ2-6; 7 bases match TRBD1. This CDR3 has 17 residues. CDR1 MGHRA and CDR2 YSYEKL come from the germline V gene. V trimming: 4 bases; J trimming: 0 bases; junction bases outside the gene matches: 6. Written as DNA, the CDR3 is TGCGCCAGCAGCCGAACGGGACAGAGCTCTGGGGCCAACGTCCTGACTTTC. This codes for CASSRTGQSSGANVLTF.

This chain's CDR3 is CAIRLEPSSGGTGELFF. CDR3 coding DNA: TGTGCCATCAGGTTGGAACCAAGTAGCGGGGGCACCGGGGAGCTGTTTTTT. V and J are TRBV10-3 and TRBJ2-2; 9 bases line up with TRBD2. From germline, CDR1 is ENHRY and CDR2 SYGVKD. The CDR3 is 17 amino acids. J was trimmed by 4 bases and V by 6 bases; bases with no gene match: 12.

This clone showed up just once. The chain couples TRBV9 to TRBJ2-2; 7 nucleotides align to TRBD2. J lost 0 bases, V lost 2 bases, and 4 bases had no gene match. This CDR3 is built from 16 residues. From germline, CDR1 is SGDLS and CDR2 YYNGEE. The CDR3 DNA sequence: TGTGCCAGCAGCGTCAGCGGGGCCTCGAACACCGGGGAGCTGTTTTTT. This encodes CASSVSGASNTGELFF.

This clone was picked up a small number of times. The chain has TRBV28 and TRBJ1-1; D unclear. The germline V and J ends were trimmed by 0 bases and 6 bases, with 11 bases remaining between them. The CDR3 runs 14 residues. Germline CDR1 is MDHEN and CDR2 is SYDVKM. Here the CDR3 DNA reads TGTGCCAGCAGTTTATGGAGGGAAAGCGCTGAAGCTTTCTTT. This encodes CASSLWRESAEAFF.

V usage is TRBV11-2 and J usage is TRBJ1-3, with D possibly TRBD1 on 6 matching bases. From germline, CDR1 is SGHAT and CDR2 FQNNGV. The CDR3 is 13 residues long. V was trimmed by 5 bases and J by 8 bases, leaving 13 bases between them. The CDR3 spells CASSPRQADTIYF. The CDR3 bases are TGTGCCAGCAGCCCTCGACAGGCTGACACCATATATTTT. The full variable domain, rest sourced from reference TRBV11-2 and TRBJ1-3, is EAGVAQSPRYKIIEKRQSVAFWCNPISGHATLYWYQQILGQGPKLLIQFQNNGVVDDSQLPKDRFSAERLKGVDSTLKIQPAKLEDSAVYLCASSPRQADTIYFGEGSWLTVV.

V and J are TRBV5-1 and TRBJ2-7; 7 nucleotides align to TRBD2. With 4 bases clipped from V and 2 bases from J, the junction kept 6 bases outside the gene matches. The CDR3 totals 14 residues. Looked up from germline, CDR1 is SGHRS and CDR2 is YFSETQ. Here the CDR3 DNA reads TGCGCCAGCAGCCCTCGACTAGCAGCCTACGAGCAGTACTTC. Translation: CASSPRLAAYEQYF. Supplemented by reference TRBV5-1 and TRBJ2-7, the full variable domain reads KAGVTQTPRYLIKTRGQQVTLSCSPISGHRSVSWYQQTPGQGLQFLFEYFSETQRNKGNFPGRFSGRQFSNSRSEMNVSTLELGDSALYLCASSPRLAAYEQYFGPGTRLTVT.